Each of the 29 T cell receptor beta chains below was sequenced from the same sample in a study of OX40 agonist ivuxolimab in advanced cancers. Clones were sequenced by immunoSEQ multiplex PCR, and TCRdb holds only the in-frame ones, with some missing. This table holds tens of thousands of clones, roughly 93% found once. The input for sequencing was CD4+ or CD8+ T cells sorted from blood, taken in a trial of the OX40 agonist ivuxolimab. The receptor source for this set is an adult with an advanced solid tumor such as melanoma, head and neck, liver or kidney cancer.

Points on this clone: One end of the junction does not line up with germline, which may come from a read error. The gene calls are TRBV9 and TRBJ2-7, with D perhaps matching TRBD2 (5 bases). CDR3 length: 17 residues. The germline V gene has CDR1 SGDLS and CDR2 YYNGEE. This CDR3 is CASSAYAPPGSSYEQCF. The CDR3 coding sequence is TGTGCCAGCAGCGCATACGCCCCCCCGGGGAGCTCCTACGAGCAGTGCTTC.

The V and J genes are TRBV28 and TRBJ2-7, with a weak D call TRBD2 (6 bases). This CDR3 contains 16 residues. Trimming stripped 7 bases from V and 2 bases from J, with 21 bases between. Looked up from germline, CDR1 is MDHEN and CDR2 is SYDVKM. Here the CDR3 DNA reads TGTGCCAGCACCCCCGATCTCCGGTGGGGGGCCTACGAGCAGTACTTC. This encodes CASTPDLRWGAYEQYF.

The chain links TRBV4-1 to TRBJ1-5, with 7 positions matching TRBD1. Looked up from germline, CDR1 is MGHRA and CDR2 is YSYEKL. This CDR3 comprises 16 residues. Germline trimming cut 0 bases from V and 6 bases from J; bases unmatched to any gene: 8. In DNA, the CDR3 is TGCGCCAGCAGCCAAGATGGAGACAGGGAAGGTCAGCCCCAGCATTTT. Amino acid sequence: CASSQDGDREGQPQHF.

The gene calls are TRBV27 and TRBJ2-2, with 14 bases aligning to TRBD2. Germline CDR1 reads MNHEY; CDR2 reads SMNVEV (reference sequence). V dropped 5 bases and J dropped 4; count of bases not matched to a gene: 9. The CDR3 extends over 18 amino acids. In DNA, the CDR3 is TGTGCCAGCAGTCTCGGGACTAGCGGGAGTCCACGCACCGGGGAGCTGTTTTTT. Translation gives CASSLGTSGSPRTGELFF.

V and J are TRBV2 and TRBJ1-2; the D gene is possibly TRBD1 (6 bases). CDR3 length: 15 residues. V lost 9 bases to trimming and J lost 4 bases, with 21 bases between them. The germline V gene has CDR1 SNHLY and CDR2 FYNNEI. CDR3 bases: TGTGCCAGTGGGGGGCCAGCCCAGTATCCCTATGGCTACACCTTC. This encodes CASGGPAQYPYGYTF.

A single count supports this clone. V and J are TRBV4-3 and TRBJ1-1; D is unresolved. V gave up 0 bases and J gave up 3 bases, with 11 bases separating them. In germline, CDR1 is LGHNA, CDR2 YSLEER. This CDR3 region has 15 residues. CDR3 DNA sequence: TGCGCCAGCAGCCAAGAAAGTGACCAGTACACTGAAGCTTTCTTT. It translates to CASSQESDQYTEAFF.

V usage is TRBV4-3 and J usage is TRBJ1-2, with a possible D match to TRBD1 (5 bases). The V and J ends lost 1 base and 2 bases respectively, with 11 bases between them. Germline-derived CDR1 and CDR2 are LGHNA and YSLEER. This CDR3 has 15 residues. CDR3 nucleotides: TGCGCCAGCAGCCAAGGGGGCCTGGCAAACTATGGCTACACCTTC. Residues: CASSQGGLANYGYTF.

This CDR3 is CASSRGTSGSFLDEQFF. The DNA of the CDR3 is TGTGCCAGCAGCCGGGGGACTAGCGGGAGCTTTTTGGATGAGCAGTTCTTC. The rearrangement links TRBV11-2 to TRBJ2-1; 14 positions match TRBD2. V lost 5 bases to trimming and J lost 8 bases; unmatched junction nucleotides: 11. Germline loops: CDR1 SGHAT, CDR2 FQNNGV. The length of the CDR3 is 17 residues.

This clone was observed once. This chain links TRBV7-6 with TRBJ2-5; TRBD2 aligns across 11 bases. Trimming cost V 6 bases and J 1 base; bases outside gene matches: 7. Germline CDR1 and CDR2: SGHVS and FNYEAQ. This CDR3 spans 16 amino acids. The CDR3 loop reads CASRPGLAEFQETQYF. The CDR3 DNA reads TGTGCCAGCAGACCGGGACTAGCGGAGTTCCAAGAGACCCAGTACTTC.

Concerning this clone: Sequence at one end of the junction differs from germline and may be a read error. Within the sample, other DNA sequences also encode this same CDR3. The CDR3 DNA sequence: TGTGCCAGCAGTTTTCTCATGAACACTGAAGCCTTCTTT. Translating it yields CASSFLMNTEAFF. J is TRBJ1-1 and V is TRBV27, with D unresolved. This CDR3 region has 13 residues. Per the germline V gene, CDR1 is MNHEY and CDR2 is SMNVEV (reference sequence).

This sequence joins TRBV2 and TRBJ2-7, with D hard to call. V lost 3 bases and J lost 3, with 6 bases in between. CDR1 is SNHLY, CDR2 FYNNEI, per germline. The CDR3 covers 12 residues. The CDR3 DNA reads TGTGCCAGCAGTGAGTCTAACTACGAGCAGTACTTC. Residues: CASSESNYEQYF.

V usage is TRBV13 and J usage is TRBJ2-1; perhaps TRBD1 as D (6 bases). The CDR3 is 13 amino acids. Germline CDR1 is PRHDT and CDR2 is FYEKMQ (reference sequence). Trimming cost V 5 bases and J 6 bases, with 11 bases left between them. In DNA form, the CDR3 reads TGTGCCAGCAGCCCAAGGACAGTCAATGAGCAGTTCTTC. Translating gives CASSPRTVNEQFF.

This chain joins TRBV25-1 and TRBJ2-7, with D unresolved. V was trimmed by 2 bases and J by 4 bases, leaving 3 bases between them. The CDR3 is made up of 11 amino acids. CDR1 is MGHDK, CDR2 SYGVNS, per germline. CDR3 DNA sequence: TGTGCCAGCAGTGAAGGGTACGAGCAGTACTTC. Protein product: CASSEGYEQYF.

The V gene is TRBV7-8, the J gene TRBJ1-5; 7 nucleotides match TRBD1. J was trimmed by 6 bases and V by 4 bases; bases with no gene match: 9. The CDR3 spans 15 residues. The germline V gene has CDR1 SGHVS and CDR2 FQNEAQ. The CDR3 DNA follows: TGTGCCAGCAGCTCCGACAGGGTGAAGGTTCAGCCCCAGCATTTT. This sequence encodes CASSSDRVKVQPQHF.

Written as DNA, the CDR3 is TGTGCCAGCAGCCTGGGACTAGCGGGAGAGGCCTCCTACGAGCAGTACTTC. It encodes CASSLGLAGEASYEQYF. The rearrangement uses TRBV7-6 and TRBJ2-7; TRBD2 matches at 14 bases. The CDR3 extends over 17 amino acids. Looked up from germline, CDR1 is SGHVS and CDR2 is FNYEAQ. After removal of 5 bases from V and 0 bases from J, the junction contained 6 bases not matched to a gene.

The chain is built from TRBV5-4 and TRBJ2-1; D gene ambiguous. The V gene's germline CDR1 is SGHNT and CDR2 YYREEE (reference sequence). V shed 4 bases and J shed 7 bases, with 12 bases lying between them. This CDR3 region has 13 residues. CDR3 loop: CASSPRAANEQFF. In nucleotides, the CDR3 is TGTGCCAGCAGCCCCCGCGCGGCGAATGAGCAGTTCTTC.

The chain combines TRBV30 with TRBJ2-7, with 9 bases identical to TRBD1. The junction had 11 bases not matched to a gene; V was cut back by 5 bases and J by 6 bases. This CDR3 is 14 amino acids long. Looked up from germline, CDR1 is GTSNPN and CDR2 is SVGIG (reference sequence). In DNA form, the CDR3 reads TGTGCCTGGGATGCCGGGACAGGGAGATCCGAGCAGTACTTC. This sequence encodes CAWDAGTGRSEQYF.

The rearrangement uses TRBV9 and TRBJ1-5; 7 positions match TRBD1. The V segment lost 3 bases and the J segment 6 bases; nucleotides outside the gene matches: 9. This CDR3 region has 15 residues. Per the germline V gene, CDR1 is SGDLS and CDR2 is YYNGEE. The CDR3 spells CASSATGQTAQPQHF. The CDR3 nucleotides are TGTGCCAGCAGCGCTACGGGACAGACGGCTCAGCCCCAGCATTTT.

The chain has TRBV7-3 and TRBJ2-1; D might be TRBD1 (5 bases). The CDR3 sequence is 16 residues long. The ends were cut back, 5 bases at V and 4 bases at J, with 18 bases in the middle. Germline V CDR1 and CDR2: SGHTA, FQGTGA. The CDR3 sequence: CASSQRNRQPYNEQFF. The CDR3 coding sequence is TGTGCCAGCAGCCAACGGAATAGACAGCCATACAATGAGCAGTTCTTC.

CDR3 region: CSVEGDGELAGGPQETQYF. CDR3 in DNA: TGCAGCGTTGAAGGGGACGGGGAACTAGCGGGAGGCCCTCAAGAGACCCAGTACTTC. The chain carries TRBV29-1 and TRBJ2-5; 12 nucleotides agree with TRBD2. Losses at the gene ends were 1 base for V and 2 bases for J; bases not matched to a gene: 14. Germline V CDR1 and CDR2: SQVTM, ANQGSEA. The CDR3 runs to 19 residues.

The gene calls are TRBV11-3 and TRBJ1-3; D gene ambiguous. This CDR3 has 13 residues. V gave up 5 bases and J gave up 1 base, with 6 bases separating them. Germline CDR1 reads SGHNT; CDR2 reads YENEEA. CDR3 DNA: TGTGCCAGCAGCGCGGATTCTGGAAACACCATATATTTT. It specifies CASSADSGNTIYF.

The table lists this clone with a count of one. The chain recombines TRBV29-1 with TRBJ2-1; D gene ambiguous. The length of the CDR3 is 12 residues. The V gene lost 1 base and the J gene lost 6 bases, with 7 bases spanning the gap. Germline CDR1 reads SQVTM; CDR2 reads ANQGSEA. The CDR3 reads CSVEGLSNEQFF. The CDR3 coding sequence is TGCAGCGTTGAAGGTCTTTCCAATGAGCAGTTCTTC.

This clone was seen a few times. The chain is built from TRBV12-5 and TRBJ1-1; D perhaps matches TRBD1 (5 bases). The ends were cut back, 3 bases at V and 4 bases at J, with 9 bases in the middle. The CDR3 loop spans 13 amino acids. The V gene's germline CDR1 is LGHNT and CDR2 FRNRAP. The CDR3 region has the DNA TGTGCTAGTGGTTTAGGGCAGGGCACTGAAGCTTTCTTT. Amino acids: CASGLGQGTEAFF.

This clone appeared a single time. The rearrangement uses TRBV4-2 and TRBJ2-1; 13 nucleotides match TRBD2. Germline trimming cut 3 bases from V and 6 bases from J; bases unmatched to any gene: 11. The CDR3 is 18 residues long. The germline V gene encodes CDR1 LGHNA and CDR2 YNFKEQ. CDR3 protein: CASSQAGPGLAGSNEQFF. CDR3 coding DNA: TGTGCCAGCAGCCAGGCGGGACCGGGACTAGCGGGAAGCAATGAGCAGTTCTTC.

This chain links TRBV5-8 with TRBJ2-7, with a tentative D call TRBD1 (6 bases). There are 13 residues in the CDR3. The V end lost 1 base, the J end lost 8 bases, and 13 bases lay between the germline ends. Germline CDR1 and CDR2: SGHTS and YDEGEE. The CDR3 reads CASSLPAGVKQYF. As DNA, the CDR3 is TGTGCCAGCAGCTTGCCGGCAGGGGTCAAGCAGTACTTC.

The CDR3 region is CASSQGTDTQYF. The CDR3 DNA sequence: TGTGCCAGCAGCCAAGGCACAGATACGCAGTATTTT. The chain carries TRBV7-9 and TRBJ2-3, with no clear D. The V gene's germline CDR1 is SEHNR and CDR2 FQNEAQ (reference sequence). V dropped 5 bases and J dropped 1 base, with 4 bases sitting between them. This CDR3 comprises 12 residues.

This chain joins TRBV9 and TRBJ2-1; D is perhaps TRBD2 (6 bases). The CDR3 covers 17 residues. CDR1 and CDR2 (germline): SGDLS, YYNGEE. Trimming left V 3 bases short and J 0 bases short, with 16 bases between. CDR3 sequence: CASSDPIAVSSYNEQFF. The CDR3 DNA reads TGTGCCAGCAGCGACCCAATAGCGGTTAGCTCCTACAATGAGCAGTTCTTC.

The gene calls are TRBV6-5 and TRBJ2-1; TRBD1 is a possible D gene (6 bases). Trimming shortened V by 6 bases and J by 0 bases, and 12 bases separated the two germline ends. The CDR3 is 15 residues long. The germline V gene has CDR1 MNHEY and CDR2 SVGAGI. CDR3 in DNA: TGTGCCAGCAGCGCTGGACAGAGCTCCTACAATGAGCAGTTCTTC. Residues: CASSAGQSSYNEQFF.

The CDR3 is CASSQTSGASYEQYF. The CDR3 DNA reads TGCGCCAGCAGCCAAACTAGCGGGGCCTCCTACGAGCAGTACTTC. V gene TRBV4-1 combines with J gene TRBJ2-7, with TRBD2 identical over 10 bases. The CDR3 totals 15 residues. Trimming cost V 2 bases and J 0 bases; bases outside gene matches: 1. The germline CDR1 and CDR2 sequences are MGHRA and YSYEKL.